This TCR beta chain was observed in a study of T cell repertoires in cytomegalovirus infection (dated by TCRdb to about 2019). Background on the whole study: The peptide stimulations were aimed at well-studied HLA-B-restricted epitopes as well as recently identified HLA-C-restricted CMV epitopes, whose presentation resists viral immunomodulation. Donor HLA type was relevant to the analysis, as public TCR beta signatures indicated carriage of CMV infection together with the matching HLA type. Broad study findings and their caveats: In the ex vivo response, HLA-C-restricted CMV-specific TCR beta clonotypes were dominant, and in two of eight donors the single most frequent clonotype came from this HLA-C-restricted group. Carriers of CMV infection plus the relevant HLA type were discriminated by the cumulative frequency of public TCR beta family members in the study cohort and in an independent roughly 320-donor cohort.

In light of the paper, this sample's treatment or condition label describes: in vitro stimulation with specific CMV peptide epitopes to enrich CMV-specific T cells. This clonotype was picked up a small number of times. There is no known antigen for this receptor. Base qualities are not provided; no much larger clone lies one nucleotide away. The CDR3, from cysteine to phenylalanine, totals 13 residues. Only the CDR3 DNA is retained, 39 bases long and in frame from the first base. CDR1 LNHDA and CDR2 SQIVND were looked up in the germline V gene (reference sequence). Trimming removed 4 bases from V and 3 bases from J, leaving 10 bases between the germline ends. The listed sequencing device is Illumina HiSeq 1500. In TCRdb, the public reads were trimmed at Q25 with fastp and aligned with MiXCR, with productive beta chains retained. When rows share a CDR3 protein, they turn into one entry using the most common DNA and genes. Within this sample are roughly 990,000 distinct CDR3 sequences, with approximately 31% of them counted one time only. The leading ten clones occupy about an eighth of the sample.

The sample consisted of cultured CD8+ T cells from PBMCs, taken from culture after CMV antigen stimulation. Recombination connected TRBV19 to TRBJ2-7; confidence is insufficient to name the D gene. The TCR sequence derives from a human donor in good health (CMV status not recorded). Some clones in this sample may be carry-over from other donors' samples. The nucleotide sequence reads TGTGCCAGTAGTACTGGAAGAGGCTACGAGCAGTACTTC. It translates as CASSTGRGYEQYF.